These 30 T cell receptor beta chains were all obtained from the same sample, sequenced in a study of T-cell memory formation after mild COVID-19. TCRdb reprocessed the 5' RACE reads via MiXCR and lists one record per CDR3 protein. Here the sample spans about 110,000 distinct CDR3 sequences, over 20% being singletons. Source material: PBMCs or a T cell subset sorted from them (not recorded which). The receptor set was obtained from a man aged 18 to 30 who had mild COVID-19 (a few samples of this study predate the infection). Cell type and time point are not known.

The chain recombines TRBV3-1 with TRBJ2-5; maybe TRBD1 (6 bases). The CDR3 is 16 residues long. Germline V gene data show CDR1 as LGHDT and CDR2 as YNNKEL (reference sequence). With 1 base removed from V and 2 bases from J, the gap between germline ends came to 14 bases. The CDR3 DNA sequence: TGTGCCAGCAGCCAAGTACAGGGAAGAGGGCAAGAGACCCAGTACTTC. Amino acids: CASSQVQGRGQETQYF.

The rearrangement joins TRBV30 to TRBJ2-7; D unclear. CDR3 length: 13 residues. Between the trimmed V and J ends, which lost 5 bases and 1 base, there was a span of 12 bases. The V gene's germline CDR1 is GTSNPN and CDR2 SVGIG (reference sequence). CDR3 DNA sequence: TGTGCCTGGGGATCGGGCCGATCCTACGAGCAGTACTTC. Encoded protein: CAWGSGRSYEQYF.

This clonotype has more than one count but fewer than ten. The chain joins TRBV7-2 to TRBJ1-2; a possible D gene is TRBD1 (6 bases). This CDR3 has 11 amino acids. The V and J ends lost 8 bases and 7 bases respectively, with 11 bases between them. The V gene's germline CDR1 is SGHTA and CDR2 FQGNSA. The CDR3 nucleotides are TGTGCCAGCCCGACAGGCGGTGGCTACACCTTC. Encoded protein: CASPTGGGYTF.

This clonotype was counted a few times. The CDR3 loop is CASSYPQARYV. For the CDR3, the DNA is TGTGCCAGCAGTTACCCACAGGCCCGGTACGTC. The chain combines TRBV12-3 or TRBV12-4 with TRBJ2-7, with D perhaps TRBD1 (5 bases). The CDR3 sequence is 11 residues long. V was trimmed by 4 bases and J by 12 bases, leaving 13 bases between them.

This chain uses TRBV7-2 with TRBJ2-5; tentative D call: TRBD1 (7 bases). The V end was cut by 1 base, the J end by 6 bases, with 15 bases between. Germline V gene sequence: CDR1 SGHTA, CDR2 FQGNSA. This CDR3 is 15 amino acids long. The CDR3 bases are TGTGCCAGCAGCTTAGGGGCAGGGGGGTGGAAGACCCAGTACTTC. This gives the protein CASSLGAGGWKTQYF.

This clonotype was picked up a small number of times. The chain recombines TRBV6-2 or TRBV6-3 with TRBJ2-1; D ambiguous. Per the germline V gene, CDR1 is MNHEY and CDR2 is SVGEGT. Trimming pared 0 bases from V and 11 bases from J, leaving 8 bases between. The CDR3 runs 12 residues. Here the CDR3 reads CASSYSPSKQFF. The CDR3 DNA sequence: TGTGCCAGCAGTTACTCGCCCAGTAAGCAGTTCTTC.

V usage is TRBV19 and J usage is TRBJ2-7; D is perhaps TRBD1 (7 bases). The CDR3 sequence is 17 residues long. CDR1 is LNHDA and CDR2 is SQIVND in the germline V gene (reference sequence). Between the trimmed V and J ends, which lost 6 bases and 2 bases, there was a span of 23 bases. The DNA of the CDR3 is TGTGCCAGTAGCTTCGCAGGGGGGCCCTCGGGAGCCTACGAGCAGTACTTC. This sequence encodes CASSFAGGPSGAYEQYF.

V is TRBV4-1 and J is TRBJ1-2; D not certain. The germline V gene has CDR1 MGHRA and CDR2 YSYEKL. V gave up 0 bases and J gave up 0 bases, with 17 bases separating them. This CDR3 has 18 residues. CDR3 coding DNA: TGCGCCAGCAGCCAAGATGATCAAACAAGTATAGCTAACTATGGCTACACCTTC. This sequence encodes CASSQDDQTSIANYGYTF.

This clonotype was detected only a few times. The chain couples TRBV5-1 to TRBJ2-5; 10 bases line up with TRBD1. The CDR3 has 17 amino acids. Germline assignment: CDR1 SGHRS and CDR2 YFSETQ. With V trimmed by 0 bases and J by 5 bases, 10 bases remained unmatched. In DNA, the CDR3 is TGCGCCAGCAGCTTGGGTGGGACAGGGGCCCCCGGCGAGACCCAGTACTTC. Translating it yields CASSLGGTGAPGETQYF.

This chain links TRBV18 with TRBJ2-7, with TRBD1 matching 7 bases. The CDR3 totals 14 residues. Germline V gives CDR1 KGHSH, CDR2 LQKENI. V lost 3 bases, J lost 2 bases, and 4 bases stayed unmatched. This CDR3 is CASSPAGTAYEQYV. The CDR3 nucleotides read TGTGCCAGCTCACCCGCCGGGACAGCCTACGAGCAGTACGTC.

V is TRBV4-1 and J is TRBJ2-3; possible D gene TRBD2, 6 bases. CDR1 is MGHRA, CDR2 YSYEKL, per germline. The CDR3 consists of 17 residues. V lost 1 base, J lost 1 base, and 15 bases lay in between. The CDR3 DNA is TGCGCCAGCAGCCAAGGTTTGGGGCGGGACGGCACAGATACGCAGTATTTT. This translates into CASSQGLGRDGTDTQYF.

The chain uses TRBV2 and TRBJ2-3; 8 positions match TRBD2. Germline V lookup: CDR1 SNHLY, CDR2 FYNNEI. Trimming at V came to 8 bases and at J to 0 bases, leaving 10 bases not matched to a gene. The CDR3 is 16 amino acids. CDR3 DNA: TGTGCCAGCGGGGTTAGCGGGGAGAAGAGCACAGATACGCAGTATTTT. Translating gives CASGVSGEKSTDTQYF.

This sequence joins TRBV7-9 and TRBJ1-6; D is undetermined. This CDR3 has 16 amino acids. V was cut by 1 base and J by 4 bases, with 11 bases left in between. Per the germline V gene, CDR1 is SEHNR and CDR2 is FQNEAQ (reference sequence). CDR3 DNA sequence: TGTGCCAGCAGCTTAGACCGGGGTGCTTATAATTCACCCCTCCACTTT. The encoded protein is CASSLDRGAYNSPLHF. Full variable domain (missing parts from reference TRBV7-9 and TRBJ1-6): DTGVSQNPRHKITKRGQNVTFRCDPISEHNRLYWYRQTLGQGPEFLTYFQNEAQLEKSRLLSDRFSAERPKGSFSTLEIQRTEQGDSAMYLCASSLDRGAYNSPLHFGNGTRLTVT.

The sample holds a few counts of this clonotype. DNA of the CDR3: TGTGCCAGCAGCTTAGTCGGGCAGCCATCAGCAACTGAAGCTTTCTTT. Its protein product is CASSLVGQPSATEAFF. The chain links TRBV7-9 to TRBJ1-1; no definite D call. The CDR3 covers 16 residues. Trimming took 1 base from V and 5 from J, leaving 17 bases between them. Per germline, CDR1 SEHNR and CDR2 FQNEAQ (reference sequence). Full variable domain (rest looked up from reference TRBV7-9 and TRBJ1-1): DTGVSQNPRHKITKRGQNVTFRCDPISEHNRLYWYRQTLGQGPEFLTYFQNEAQLEKSRLLSDRFSAERPKGSFSTLEIQRTEQGDSAMYLCASSLVGQPSATEAFFGQGTRLTVV.

The rearrangement uses TRBV2 and TRBJ2-2, with a possible D match to TRBD2 (5 bases). This CDR3 contains 15 residues. The germline gives CDR1 SNHLY, CDR2 FYNNEI. Trimming stripped 6 bases from V and 8 bases from J, with 19 bases between. In DNA form, the CDR3 reads TGTGCCAGCAGCAGTAACGGGGTTGGGGATGGGGAGCTGTTTTTT. Protein sequence: CASSSNGVGDGELFF.

The chain has TRBV3-1 and TRBJ2-5; tentative D call: TRBD2 (6 bases). V was trimmed by 4 bases and J by 5 bases, leaving 17 bases between them. Germline values: CDR1 LGHDT, CDR2 YNNKEL (reference sequence). This CDR3 comprises 15 residues. CDR3 coding DNA: TGTGCCAGCAGCCCAGGTAGCGGATGGGAGGAGACCCAGTACTTC. Translating gives CASSPGSGWEETQYF.

This chain's CDR3 is CASSRSPGETDTQYF. The CDR3 nucleotides read TGCGCCAGCAGCCGAAGCCCGGGTGAGACAGATACGCAGTATTTT. The chain couples TRBV4-1 to TRBJ2-3, with D hard to call. Germline V gives CDR1 MGHRA, CDR2 YSYEKL. This CDR3 contains 15 residues. Trimming removed 4 bases at V and 3 bases at J, with 14 bases between.

The chain links TRBV6-5 to TRBJ2-3; 9 bases line up with TRBD2. The CDR3 spans 14 residues. J lost 2 bases, V lost 6 bases, and 3 bases had no gene match. Germline CDR1 reads MNHEY; CDR2 reads SVGAGI. Here the CDR3 reads CASRLAGITDTQYF. The CDR3 coding sequence is TGTGCCAGCAGACTAGCGGGTATCACAGATACGCAGTATTTT.

This clonotype occurred once. This rearrangement joins TRBV29-1 to TRBJ2-3; TRBD1 or TRBD2 may be the D gene (6 bases each). Trimming took off 2 bases at V and 4 bases at J, with 19 bases between the two ends. The CDR3 is 16 residues long. CDR1 is SQVTM and CDR2 is ANQGSEA in the germline V gene. The CDR3: CSVELGAEGVADTQYF. As DNA, the CDR3 is TGCAGCGTTGAACTGGGAGCGGAGGGGGTCGCAGATACGCAGTATTTT.

This chain's CDR3 is CASSLEPGFQPQHF. Written as DNA, the CDR3 is TGTGCCAGCAGCTTAGAACCTGGGTTCCAGCCCCAGCATTTT. This chain joins TRBV7-8 and TRBJ1-5; no firm D call. From germline, CDR1 is SGHVS and CDR2 FQNEAQ. This CDR3 comprises 14 residues. V was trimmed by 1 base and J by 7 bases, leaving 11 bases between them.

The J gene is TRBJ2-7, the V gene TRBV7-9, with unresolved D. CDR3 length: 11 amino acids. Germline loops: CDR1 SEHNR, CDR2 FQNEAQ (reference sequence). The V end was cut by 5 bases, the J end by 1 base, with 3 bases between. The CDR3 region has the DNA TGTGCCAGCAGCGAATCCTACGAGCAGTACTTC. It codes for CASSESYEQYF.

This clonotype has more than one count but fewer than ten. The J gene is TRBJ2-3, the V gene TRBV27; weak D call: TRBD1 (6 bases). The CDR3 covers 16 residues. V was clipped by 0 bases and J by 1 base, with 11 bases between them. Per germline, CDR1 MNHEY and CDR2 SMNVEV (reference sequence). The chain's CDR3 is CASSLSNHRGTDTQYF. The DNA of the CDR3 is TGTGCCAGCAGTTTATCGAACCACAGGGGCACAGATACGCAGTATTTT.

CDR3 amino acids: CASSQDSGATGELFF. The CDR3 DNA reads as TGCGCCAGCAGCCAAGATTCCGGGGCGACCGGGGAGCTGTTTTTT. The chain recombines TRBV4-1 with TRBJ2-2; TRBD1 or TRBD2 may be the D gene (5 bases each). This CDR3 spans 15 amino acids. Trimming left V 0 bases short and J 5 bases short, with 10 bases between. CDR1 MGHRA and CDR2 YSYEKL come from the germline V gene.

The CDR3 DNA sequence: TGTGCCAGCAGTGGGGGTTCTCCCAATGAGCAGTTCTTC. It is translated as CASSGGSPNEQFF. The chain carries TRBV2 and TRBJ2-1; no clear D. Germline values: CDR1 SNHLY, CDR2 FYNNEI. The CDR3 is 13 amino acids. The V and J ends lost 4 bases and 6 bases respectively, with 10 bases between them.

The table lists this clonotype with many counts. The chain links TRBV7-2 to TRBJ2-7; the D is unclear. Between the trimmed V and J ends, which lost 8 bases and 4 bases, there was a span of 9 bases. The CDR3 loop spans 11 amino acids. CDR1 is SGHTA and CDR2 is FQGNSA in the germline V gene. CDR3: CASSWAYEQYF. Written as DNA, the CDR3 is TGTGCCAGCTCATGGGCTTACGAGCAGTACTTC.

The rearrangement uses TRBV7-6 and TRBJ2-1, with D uncertain. Trimming left V 3 bases short and J 5 bases short, with 11 bases between. Per germline, CDR1 SGHVS and CDR2 FNYEAQ. This CDR3 is 14 amino acids long. CDR3 loop: CASSFSRSHNEQFF. The CDR3 bases are TGTGCCAGCAGCTTTAGCCGGAGCCACAATGAGCAGTTCTTC.

This clonotype came up a few times. The chain is built from TRBV7-9 and TRBJ1-6; D unclear. Between the trimmed V and J ends, which lost 3 bases and 10 bases, there was a span of 13 bases. Germline values: CDR1 SEHNR, CDR2 FQNEAQ (reference sequence). This CDR3 region has 14 residues. The CDR3 sequence is CASSLTSLGSPLHF. CDR3 in DNA: TGTGCCAGCAGCTTGACCTCCTTGGGGTCACCCCTCCACTTT. Full variable domain (missing parts from reference TRBV7-9 and TRBJ1-6): DTGVSQNPRHKITKRGQNVTFRCDPISEHNRLYWYRQTLGQGPEFLTYFQNEAQLEKSRLLSDRFSAERPKGSFSTLEIQRTEQGDSAMYLCASSLTSLGSPLHFGNGTRLTVT.

This rearrangement joins TRBV5-5 to TRBJ1-2, with D perhaps matching TRBD1 (6 bases). Germline CDR1 and CDR2: SGHKS and YYEKEE (reference sequence). The germline V and J ends were trimmed by 2 bases and 4 bases, with 15 bases remaining between them. There are 15 residues in the CDR3. In DNA, the CDR3 is TGTGCCAGCAGCTTTGGGCCGGGGGCCCCCTATGGCTACACCTTC. Protein: CASSFGPGAPYGYTF.

The chain recombines TRBV27 with TRBJ1-1; D is unresolved. Trimming took off 4 bases at V and 1 base at J, with 7 bases between the two ends. The CDR3 contains 13 residues. CDR1 is MNHEY, CDR2 SMNVEV, per germline (reference sequence). The CDR3 nucleotides read TGTGCCAGCAGTTCCCCAACGAACACTGAAGCTTTCTTT. This encodes CASSSPTNTEAFF.

The V gene is TRBV5-1, the J gene TRBJ2-2; D is unresolved. V was shortened by 1 base and J by 3 bases, with 7 bases between the two germline ends. Germline V gene lookup returns CDR1 SGHRS and CDR2 YFSETQ. This CDR3 is built from 14 residues. The CDR3 DNA follows: TGCGCCAGCAGCTTGACGTCGGACACCGGGGAGCTGTTTTTT. It encodes CASSLTSDTGELFF.